The 17 T cell receptor beta chains in this list originate from one sample, sequenced in a study of shared clonotypes between healthy human individuals. Method: immunoSEQ multiplex PCR; TCRdb's copy keeps in-frame clones and lacks some. Of approximately 530,000 clones in the sample, around 95% were seen once. Sequencing was carried out using naive CD4+ T cells sorted from blood. The sample's subset: CD45RA+ positively selected. All receptors derive from a woman aged 30 to 39 in good health.

The chain employs TRBV11-2 and TRBJ2-5; no definite D call. Germline assignment: CDR1 SGHAT and CDR2 FQNNGV. The CDR3 loop spans 13 amino acids. Trimming took off 1 base at V and 3 bases at J, with 6 bases between the two ends. DNA for the CDR3: TGTGCCAGCAGCTTAGTCCTAAAAGAGACCCAGTACTTC. The encoded protein is CASSLVLKETQYF. The whole variable domain, remainder taken from reference TRBV11-2 and TRBJ2-5, is EAGVAQSPRYKIIEKRQSVAFWCNPISGHATLYWYQQILGQGPKLLIQFQNNGVVDDSQLPKDRFSAERLKGVDSTLKIQPAKLEDSAVYLCASSLVLKETQYFGPGTRLLVL.

Remarks on this clone: One end of the junction varies from germline; a read error may be responsible. The chain recombines TRBV19 with TRBJ2-7, with TRBD1 identical over 9 bases. CDR1 and CDR2 (germline): LNHDA, SQIVND (reference sequence). CDR3 length: 12 residues. The CDR3 loop reads CASSNTGGGPAF. Written as DNA, the CDR3 is TGTGCCAGTAGCAATACAGGGGGCGGTCCCGCCTTC. The complete variable domain, with remaining parts taken from reference TRBV19 and TRBJ2-7, reads DGGITQSPKYLFRKEGQNVTLSCEQNLNHDAMYWYRQDPGQGLRLIYYSQIVNDFQKGDIAEGYSVSREKKESFPLTVTSAQKNPTAFYLCASSNTGGGPAFGPGTRLTVT.

V is TRBV4-1 and J is TRBJ2-3, with a weak D call TRBD1 (6 bases). Trimming removed 1 base from V and 2 bases from J, with 13 bases in between. Germline CDR1 is MGHRA and CDR2 is YSYEKL. The CDR3 sequence is 16 residues long. CDR3 bases: TGCGCCAGCAGCCAAGTAAAACAGGGTAACACAGATACGCAGTATTTT. This translates into CASSQVKQGNTDTQYF.

This chain connects TRBV10-2 to TRBJ2-1, with TRBD2 as a possible D gene (5 bases). This CDR3 is built from 15 residues. Per the germline V gene, CDR1 is WSHSY and CDR2 is SAAADI. V was pared by 7 bases and J by 7 bases, with 20 bases between. Here the CDR3 DNA reads TGCGCCAGCATTAACGGGCCGGGGAGTCGGAATGAGCAGTTCTTC. This gives the protein CASINGPGSRNEQFF.

V and J are TRBV5-1 and TRBJ2-1; maybe TRBD1 (7 bases). The CDR3 extends over 12 amino acids. Germline CDR1 SGHRS, CDR2 YFSETQ. V lost 10 bases and J lost 7, with 15 bases in between. This CDR3 reads CASQGGGNEQFF. The CDR3 DNA follows: TGCGCCTCCCAGGGGGGAGGAAATGAGCAGTTCTTC. The variable domain in full, completed from reference TRBV5-1 and TRBJ2-1, reads KAGVTQTPRYLIKTRGQQVTLSCSPISGHRSVSWYQQTPGQGLQFLFEYFSETQRNKGNFPGRFSGRQFSNSRSEMNVSTLELGDSALYLCASQGGGNEQFFGPGTRLTVL.

This clone came up once. The V gene is TRBV25-1, the J gene TRBJ1-6, with 8 positions matching TRBD1. Losses at the gene ends were 4 bases for V and 2 bases for J; bases not matched to a gene: 4. Germline values: CDR1 MGHDK, CDR2 SYGVNS. This CDR3 has 16 residues. CDR3 DNA: TGTGCCAGCAGTGGGACAGGGAAGACCTATAATTCACCCCTCCACTTT. This codes for CASSGTGKTYNSPLHF.

The rearrangement uses TRBV19 and TRBJ2-2; D is perhaps TRBD1 or TRBD2 (7 bases each). From germline, CDR1 is LNHDA and CDR2 SQIVND (reference sequence). The CDR3 is 14 residues long. Trimming cost V 3 bases and J 6 bases, with 11 bases left between them. The CDR3 sequence: CASSIQGGSGELFF. The CDR3 bases are TGTGCCAGTAGTATCCAGGGGGGGTCCGGGGAGCTGTTTTTT.

The V call is TRBV19, the J call TRBJ2-7, with D possibly being TRBD1 (5 bases). CDR1 is LNHDA, CDR2 SQIVND, per germline (reference sequence). The CDR3 extends over 14 amino acids. Trimming shortened V by 6 bases and J by 3 bases, and 15 bases separated the two germline ends. The CDR3 region is CASRTQGDGYEQYF. The DNA for the CDR3 is TGTGCCAGTAGAACGCAGGGCGACGGCTACGAGCAGTACTTC.

The chain carries TRBV4-1 and TRBJ2-7; the D gene is possibly TRBD2 (5 bases). The CDR3 is 18 residues long. Germline V gene lookup returns CDR1 MGHRA and CDR2 YSYEKL. Trimming took off 0 bases at V and 0 bases at J, with 18 bases between the two ends. CDR3 DNA: TGCGCCAGCAGCCAAGAGGGCCCTGGAAGCGGACTCTCCTACGAGCAGTACTTC. Amino acid sequence: CASSQEGPGSGLSYEQYF.

This chain uses TRBV5-1 with TRBJ1-4; 9 bases agree with TRBD1. The CDR3 is 17 residues long. Germline loops: CDR1 SGHRS, CDR2 YFSETQ. V dropped 0 bases and J dropped 4; count of bases not matched to a gene: 7. The chain's CDR3 is CASSLARQGGINEKLFF. The CDR3 DNA follows: TGCGCCAGCAGCTTGGCCCGACAGGGGGGAATTAATGAAAAACTGTTTTTT.

The chain joins TRBV19 to TRBJ2-1; 10 bases agree with TRBD2. The germline CDR1 and CDR2 sequences are LNHDA and SQIVND (reference sequence). With V trimmed by 7 bases and J by 6 bases, 9 bases remained unmatched. The CDR3 has 15 amino acids. The CDR3 spells CASKRKSSGSNEQFF. The DNA for the CDR3 is TGTGCCAGTAAGCGAAAATCTAGCGGGAGCAATGAGCAGTTCTTC.

The rearrangement links TRBV28 to TRBJ1-2; D perhaps matches TRBD1 (5 bases). CDR1 MDHEN and CDR2 SYDVKM come from the germline V gene. The germline V and J ends were trimmed by 2 bases and 4 bases, with 8 bases remaining between them. There are 13 residues in the CDR3. The CDR3 is CASSLEGPYGYTF. For the CDR3, the DNA is TGTGCCAGCAGTTTAGAGGGGCCCTATGGCTACACCTTC.

The V call is TRBV27, the J call TRBJ1-5, with D possibly TRBD1 on 5 matching bases. Per germline, CDR1 MNHEY and CDR2 SMNVEV (reference sequence). The CDR3 is 19 residues long. Trimming pared 8 bases from V and 0 bases from J, leaving 26 bases between. The CDR3 is CASGSAPGTGASSNQPQHF. The CDR3 DNA reads as TGTGCCAGCGGCTCCGCACCTGGGACGGGCGCCTCTAGCAATCAGCCCCAGCATTTT.

The chain has TRBV7-8 and TRBJ1-1; the D gene is possibly TRBD1 (6 bases). There are 15 residues in the CDR3. The germline V gene encodes CDR1 SGHVS and CDR2 FQNEAQ. The ends were cut back, 3 bases at V and 2 bases at J, with 13 bases in the middle. CDR3 in DNA: TGTGCCAGCAGCTTTTTCCCAGGGGCCAACACTGAAGCTTTCTTT. As protein: CASSFFPGANTEAFF. Filled out from reference TRBV7-8 and TRBJ1-1, the complete variable domain reads GAGVSQSPRYKVAKRGQDVALRCDPISGHVSLFWYQQALGQGPEFLTYFQNEAQLDKSGLPSDRFFAERPEGSVSTLKIQRTQQEDSAVYLCASSFFPGANTEAFFGQGTRLTVV.

V usage is TRBV5-1 and J usage is TRBJ2-7, with a tentative D call TRBD2 (5 bases). Germline V gene sequence: CDR1 SGHRS, CDR2 YFSETQ. There are 15 residues in the CDR3. V was shortened by 4 bases and J by 2 bases, with 16 bases between the two germline ends. The CDR3 reads CASSPQGSGAYEQYF. The CDR3, as DNA: TGCGCCAGCAGCCCCCAAGGCAGCGGAGCCTACGAGCAGTACTTC.

J is TRBJ2-6 and V is TRBV28; 12 positions agree with TRBD1. V was clipped by 6 bases and J by 2 bases; unmatched bases: 5. CDR1 is MDHEN, CDR2 SYDVKM, per germline. CDR3 length: 17 residues. CDR3 nucleotides: TGTGCCAGCAGACCTGGGACAGGGGGCGCTGGGGCCAACGTCCTGACTTTC. Translated: CASRPGTGGAGANVLTF.

The gene calls are TRBV2 and TRBJ2-1, with a tentative D call TRBD1 (5 bases). The germline V and J ends were trimmed by 6 bases and 12 bases, with 12 bases remaining between them. This CDR3 region has 11 residues. Germline V gene data show CDR1 as SNHLY and CDR2 as FYNNEI. The CDR3 coding sequence is TGTGCCAGCAGCGGCGGCAGGGCGCAGTTCTTC. This translates into CASSGGRAQFF.